A single sample is the source of the 5 T cell receptor beta chains below, sequenced in a study of control samples from healthy donors and cancer patients. TCRdb's table, derived via immunoSEQ multiplex PCR, lists solely in-frame clones and lacks some. The data hold 150,000 or so clones, with around 90% observed a single time. Sequencing was carried out using blood. These receptors were obtained from a man in his thirties or forties in good health.

This chain joins TRBV7-8 and TRBJ2-1; no firm D call. This CDR3 region has 14 residues. CDR1 SGHVS and CDR2 FQNEAQ come from the germline V gene. The ends were cut back, 5 bases at V and 0 bases at J, with 8 bases in the middle. CDR3 nucleotide sequence: TGTGCCAGCAGCCCTGGGTACTCCTACAATGAGCAGTTCTTC. Translated, it gives CASSPGYSYNEQFF.

J is TRBJ1-2 and V is TRBV14; D is unresolved. The V and J ends lost 0 bases and 7 bases respectively, with 15 bases between them. Looked up from germline, CDR1 is SGHDN and CDR2 is FVKESK. This CDR3 contains 15 residues. The CDR3 sequence is CASSQEGAGLSGYTF. The CDR3 DNA reads TGTGCCAGCAGCCAAGAAGGAGCGGGGTTAAGTGGCTACACCTTC.

V is TRBV11-2 and J is TRBJ2-1, with D possibly matching TRBD1 (6 bases). Germline CDR1 reads SGHAT; CDR2 reads FQNNGV. V dropped 3 bases and J dropped 9 bases, with 12 bases sitting between them. This CDR3 contains 13 residues. DNA of the CDR3: TGTGCCAGCAGCTTGGGGCTAGGGGGTGAGCAGTTCTTC. Its protein product is CASSLGLGGEQFF.

The CDR3 DNA sequence: TGCGCCAGCAGGTCCGGGACAGGGTACGTAAGGTCCTACGAGCAGTACTTC. Translated: CASRSGTGYVRSYEQYF. J is TRBJ2-7 and V is TRBV5-1; 9 bases agree with TRBD1. The CDR3 loop spans 17 amino acids. V lost 5 bases and J lost 1; bases outside the gene matches: 13. Germline V gene data show CDR1 as SGHRS and CDR2 as YFSETQ.

The chain has TRBV6-5 and TRBJ1-1, with unresolved D. CDR3 length: 12 residues. Germline V gives CDR1 MNHEY, CDR2 SVGAGI. The V end was cut by 6 bases, the J end by 8 bases, with 13 bases between. As DNA, the CDR3 is TGTGCCAGCAGGGACCGGAGATCAGAAGCTTTCTTT. It is translated as CASRDRRSEAFF.